Included here is one T cell receptor (beta chain) sequence, with context. Its target is not known. The sample comes from a study of monozygotic twins with inflammatory bowel disease. Findings of the study overall: Fewer clonotypes were shared with others by IBD patients than by healthy twins, especially with disease activity. The data gave no support to a single strong IBD-associated signal or clonotype.

Whole-blood total RNA was extracted without T cell sorting. Germline assignment: CDR1 MNHEY and CDR2 SMNVEV (reference sequence). The CDR3 contains 13 residues. TCRdb reprocessed the 5' RACE reads and keeps a single row for each CDR3 protein, giving no DNA. The sample holds approximately 400,000 distinct CDR3 sequences. This clonotype was obtained from a human donor with ulcerative colitis or Crohn's disease, or a healthy co-twin of an affected twin (not recorded which). Source material: blood. The chain is built from TRBV27 and TRBJ1-2. CDR3 amino acids: CASSLTSFYGYTF.